Listed here are 7 T cell receptor beta chains from one sample, sequenced in a study of blood T cell repertoires in COVID-19. Repertoires were generated with immunoSEQ multiplex PCR, while TCRdb's copy carries only in-frame clones and drops some. The sample includes some 70,000 clones, roughly 87% of them seen just once. Sequenced: peripheral blood. These receptors all stem from an elderly man with acute or convalescent COVID-19.

The chain recombines TRBV9 with TRBJ2-7; tentative D call: TRBD2 (6 bases). V was clipped by 3 bases and J by 0 bases, with 13 bases between them. This CDR3 comprises 15 residues. From germline, CDR1 is SGDLS and CDR2 YYNGEE. Here the CDR3 DNA reads TGTGCCAGCAGCGGGGGACTTACGAGCTCCTACGAGCAGTACTTC. Its translation: CASSGGLTSSYEQYF.

The gene calls are TRBV9 and TRBJ1-2; 9 bases match TRBD1. With 3 bases clipped from V and 4 bases from J, the junction kept 4 bases outside the gene matches. The CDR3 runs to 14 residues. Germline values: CDR1 SGDLS, CDR2 YYNGEE. The chain's CDR3 is CASSGDRDGYGYTF. The CDR3 nucleotides read TGTGCCAGCAGCGGGGACAGGGATGGCTATGGCTACACCTTC.

This chain uses TRBV5-1 with TRBJ2-5; the D is unclear. V lost 9 bases, J lost 0 bases, and 9 bases lay in between. Germline V gene sequence: CDR1 SGHRS, CDR2 YFSETQ. The CDR3 runs to 12 residues. The CDR3 reads CATRKHQETQYF. The CDR3 DNA sequence: TGCGCCACGAGGAAGCACCAAGAGACCCAGTACTTC.

The V call is TRBV6-5, the J call TRBJ1-2, with TRBD1 as a possible D gene (6 bases). There are 13 residues in the CDR3. Germline values: CDR1 MNHEY, CDR2 SVGAGI. V lost 6 bases, J lost 4 bases, and 12 bases lay in between. CDR3 nucleotides: TGTGCCAGCAGGAGACAGGACGGCTATGGCTACACCTTC. This gives the protein CASRRQDGYGYTF.

The chain combines TRBV5-1 with TRBJ2-7; 8 bases fit TRBD1. Germline V gene data show CDR1 as SGHRS and CDR2 as YFSETQ. The CDR3 is 16 amino acids. The V gene end was trimmed by 2 bases and the J gene end by 4 bases; junction bases not matched to a gene: 11. The CDR3 DNA reads as TGCGCCAGCAGCTTATGGACAGGGAAGTCCGGGTACGAGCAGTACTTC. It translates to CASSLWTGKSGYEQYF. Looking up the rest from reference TRBV5-1 and TRBJ2-7 gives the full variable domain: KAGVTQTPRYLIKTRGQQVTLSCSPISGHRSVSWYQQTPGQGLQFLFEYFSETQRNKGNFPGRFSGRQFSNSRSEMNVSTLELGDSALYLCASSLWTGKSGYEQYFGPGTRLTVT.

This clone is medium-sized. CDR3 sequence: CASSSAAYNEQFF. The CDR3 bases are TGTGCCAGCAGTTCGGCAGCGTACAATGAGCAGTTCTTC. This chain connects TRBV27 to TRBJ2-1; D gene unclear. Germline V CDR1 and CDR2: MNHEY, SMNVEV (reference sequence). The V gene lost 4 bases and the J gene lost 4 bases, with 8 bases spanning the gap. The CDR3 length is 13 residues.

This clone was counted a few times. This rearrangement joins TRBV18 to TRBJ1-1; possible D gene TRBD1, 6 bases. CDR3 length: 14 residues. Germline CDR1 and CDR2: KGHSH and LQKENI. V lost 4 bases, J lost 1 base, and 10 bases lay in between. The CDR3 DNA follows: TGTGCCAGCTCACGGGGACAAGCGAACACTGAAGCTTTCTTT. It is translated as CASSRGQANTEAFF. Together with reference TRBV18 and TRBJ1-1, the CDR3 gives the full variable domain: NAGVMQNPRHLVRRRGQEARLRCSPMKGHSHVYWYRQLPEEGLKFMVYLQKENIIDESGMPKERFSAEFPKEGPSILRIQQVVRGDSAAYFCASSRGQANTEAFFGQGTRLTVV.